The rows below give T cell receptor beta chains drawn from one sample of a study of control samples from healthy donors and cancer patients. TCRdb's table, derived via immunoSEQ multiplex PCR, lists solely in-frame clones and lacks some. The data show 230,000 or so clones, with 90% to 95% seen just once and roughly 1.6% held by the top ten. Sequenced sample: blood. These TCRs come from a man aged 50-60 years in good health. CDR3s include the opening cysteine and the closing phenylalanine or tryptophan. D genes are given only for firm matches. The size of a clone is reported for some rows only, either as once, few or many, or as a class for expanded clones.

d_gene | abundance | j_gene | v_gene | CDR3nt | CDR3aa
- | - | TRBJ1-1 | TRBV29-1 | TGCAGCGTCTTTGAGACACCCAGGCGGACAGCCTTTACTGAAGCTTTCTTT | CSVFETPRRTAFTEAFF
TRBD1 | - | TRBJ1-6 | TRBV15 | TGTGCCACCAGCAGAGATGGACAGGGGCCTTTCTTGCAATCACCCCTCCACTTT | CATSRDGQGPFLQSPLHF
- | - | TRBJ2-1 | TRBV19 | TGTGCCAGTAGTGGGGACTCTTCCTACAATGAGCAGTTCTTC | CASSGDSSYNEQFF
- | once | TRBJ1-1 | TRBV24-1 | TGTGCCACCAGTAGGGATTGGAACACTGAAGCTTTCTTT | CATSRDWNTEAFF
TRBD1 | - | TRBJ2-7 | TRBV4-1 | TGCGCCAGCAGCAATCGACAGGGAAATTCCTACGAGCAGTACTTC | CASSNRQGNSYEQYF
- | - | TRBJ2-2 | TRBV11-3 | TGTGCCAGCAGCTTCAGAGGCACCGGGGAGCTGTTTTTT | CASSFRGTGELFF
TRBD1 | - | TRBJ1-4 | TRBV6-5 | TGTGCCTGCCAGGACAGGGCTAATGAAAAACTGTTTTTT | CACQDRANEKLFF
- | few | TRBJ2-3 | TRBV30 | TGTGCCTTGCGACACAGGGGGGGTGAACTCACGCAGTATTTT | CALRHRGGELTQYF
- | - | TRBJ2-4 | TRBV11-2 | TGTGCCAGCAGCTTAAGCGCCCTAGCCAAAAACATTCAGTACTTC | CASSLSALAKNIQYF
- | - | TRBJ2-1 | TRBV5-1 | TGCGCCAGCACCTACACCGACCCGAGCTCCTACAATGAGCAGTTCTTC | CASTYTDPSSYNEQFF
- | - | TRBJ2-1 | TRBV12-5 | TGTGCTAGTGGTTTGGTACTAGGGTCTGGGGCCAATGAGCAGTTCTTC | CASGLVLGSGANEQFF
- | - | TRBJ1-6 | TRBV28 | TGTGCCACGGGGGTCTATAATTCACCCCTCCACTTT | CATGVYNSPLHF
- | - | TRBJ1-2 | TRBV5-4 | TGTGCCAGCAGCTTTGGGGGGGGAGGAGAAAGTTGGGACTATGGCTACACCTTC | CASSFGGGGESWDYGYTF
TRBD1 | - | TRBJ2-3 | TRBV19 | TGTGCCAGTAGCATAGGGACAGGGTACAGGGATACGCAGTATTTT | CASSIGTGYRDTQYF
- | - | TRBJ1-1 | TRBV3-1/TRBV3-2 | TGTGCCAGCAGCCTCCTCACCAGGGAAGCTTTCTTT | CASSLLTREAFF
- | - | TRBJ2-1 | TRBV28 | TGTGCCAGCTTCACTTACAGGGTCAATGAGCAGTTCTTC | CASFTYRVNEQFF
TRBD1 | - | TRBJ1-1 | TRBV5-4 | TGTGCCAGCGGCCGCCTACAGGGGGAATTTAATGAAGCTTTCTTT | CASGRLQGEFNEAFF
- | - | TRBJ1-2 | TRBV28 | TGTGCCAGCAGTTTATGGGACGGACTGGATCAGGGCTACACCTTC | CASSLWDGLDQGYTF
- | - | TRBJ2-7 | TRBV19 | TGTGCCAGTAGTATAGAAGCCGTTCGGGGCGAGCAGTACTTC | CASSIEAVRGEQYF
TRBD2 | - | TRBJ2-1 | TRBV3-1/TRBV3-2 | TGTGCCAGCAGCCAAGTATCGACTAGCGGCTACAATGAGCAGTTCTTC | CASSQVSTSGYNEQFF
- | - | TRBJ2-2 | TRBV5-1 | TGCGCCAGCAGCCCAAACATGAGGACCGGGGAGCTGTTTTTT | CASSPNMRTGELFF
- | - | TRBJ1-3 | TRBV9 | TGTGCCAGCAGCGTGGGCGGCAGAAACACTGGAAACACCATATATTTT | CASSVGGRNTGNTIYF
TRBD2 | - | TRBJ2-1 | TRBV30 | TGTGCCTGGAGTCAGTCGGTAAGGCGGGGGGGCTCCTACAATGAGCAGTTCTTC | CAWSQSVRRGGSYNEQFF
- | - | TRBJ1-3 | TRBV5-4 | TGTGCCAGCAGCGGAAGTCTCGGGGGCGCCTACACCATATATTTT | CASSGSLGGAYTIYF